Sequencing of this T cell receptor (beta chain) was carried out in a study of memory CD4+ T cells and cytomegalovirus serostatus. Study-wide context: Healthy Belgian adult donors included roughly ten CMV-positive and some 24 CMV-negative people.

Single viable CD3+CD4+CD8-CD45RO+ cells were sorted as the memory CD4+ T cells. Total CD4+ T cells were enriched by CD4 positive selection. V was cut by 4 bases and J by 2 bases, with 9 bases left in between. The CDR3 is 13 amino acids. Per the germline V gene, CDR1 is SGHKS and CDR2 is YYEKEE (reference sequence). Authors' methods: After removing out-of-frame reads, approximately 2 million distinct TCRbeta sequences remained. Sequencing was performed with immunoSEQ multiplex PCR; in TCRdb, only in-frame clones are kept and a portion is missing. That table is the source of V, J and clone size, and D and trimming were worked out from the DNA. This table has about 61,000 clones, 82% appearing once. Study-wide results and caveats: Median bootstrapped AUC for CMV status was just over 0.94 originally, less than 0.93 US-trained.

Regarding this clone: The antigen remains undetermined.

This TCR came from an adult in good health and CMV-seronegative. The chain links TRBV5-5 to TRBJ1-1; D gene uncertain. Sequenced material: memory CD4+ T cells from blood. CDR3 DNA: TGTGCCAGCAGCGTGCGACACAACACTGAAGCTTTCTTT. Amino acid sequence: CASSVRHNTEAFF. Using reference TRBV5-5 and TRBJ1-1 for the parts outside the CDR3, the full variable domain is DAGVTQSPTHLIKTRGQQVTLRCSPISGHKSVSWYQQVLGQGPQFIFQYYEKEERGRGNFPDRFSARQFPNYSSELNVNALLLGDSALYLCASSVRHNTEAFFGQGTRLTVV.